This is a list of T cell receptor beta chains from one sample in a study of CD8 T cells in ankylosing spondylitis. In TCRdb, the 5' RACE reads were re-called with MiXCR into one record per CDR3 protein. The repertoire holds fewer than 500,000 distinct CDR3 sequences, with 26% as singletons. Specimen: blood, either unsorted or a sorted T cell fraction (not recorded which). The receptors derive from a male donor with ankylosing spondylitis. Each CDR3 is given with its conserved first and last residue. Each record gives: V gene, J gene, CDR3 protein.

TRBV20-1,TRBJ2-7,CSARPDRGYTYEQYF
TRBV7-9,TRBJ1-6,CASSLDRGGNSPLHF
TRBV3-1,TRBJ1-1,CASSQAAGANTEAFF
TRBV29-1,TRBJ2-3,CSVDTLRQGATDTQYF
TRBV5-1,TRBJ1-3,CASSIGQTGNTIYF
TRBV11-2,TRBJ2-5,CASSPDGTEQETQYF
TRBV20-1,TRBJ2-2,CSARKTRYTGELFF
TRBV28,TRBJ2-1,CASSWGKNEQFF
TRBV3-1,TRBJ2-7,CASSRLDYEQYF
TRBV20-1,TRBJ2-1,CSARQRTSGNPYNEQFF
TRBV3-1,TRBJ2-2,CASSQGTFTGELFF
TRBV10-3,TRBJ1-6,CAISDGGKGNSPLHF
TRBV30,TRBJ1-1,CACRVPRNTEAFF
TRBV5-1,TRBJ1-5,CASSLLRSGPNQPQHF
TRBV2,TRBJ2-3,CASTPLAPTVDTQYF
TRBV12-3/TRBV12-4,TRBJ2-1,CASFMRGGPDYEQFF
TRBV9,TRBJ2-4,CASSVEFGIQYF
TRBV27,TRBJ2-3,CASSPYGIRLADHTSTDTQYF
TRBV3-1,TRBJ1-2,CASSQKAGLAGYTF
TRBV29-1,TRBJ2-2,CSGQREGTGELFF
TRBV29-1,TRBJ2-3,CSVGSGAITDTQYF
TRBV2,TRBJ1-1,CASSPGTLARGNTEAFF
TRBV5-6,TRBJ2-1,CASSSQGLIYNEQFF
TRBV6-1,TRBJ2-2,CASSTYQGYTGELFF
TRBV14,TRBJ2-1,CASSLAGAVYNEQFF
TRBV20-1,TRBJ1-2,CSAIRWNYGYTF
TRBV9,TRBJ2-1,CASRSGGYNEQFF
TRBV7-6,TRBJ2-2,CASSLVKTGFAGELFF
TRBV4-2,TRBJ2-7,CASSQAGYEQYF
TRBV2,TRBJ1-6,CASRGEQGGSPLHF
TRBV4-1,TRBJ1-4,CASSRLIREKLFF
TRBV11-2,TRBJ1-6,CASTRDRTRGNSPLHF
TRBV12-3/TRBV12-4,TRBJ2-7,CASSGGPRDNYEQYF
TRBV20-1,TRBJ2-4,CSASPSFGKNIQYF
TRBV27,TRBJ1-2,CASSLVGQGDYGYTF
TRBV20-1,TRBJ2-1,CSAPQFEVSPYNEQFF
TRBV2,TRBJ2-2,CASSSVWEANTGELFF
TRBV7-9,TRBJ2-2,CASTMNQGGGGELFF
TRBV5-1,TRBJ2-1,CASSPGPNNEQFF